This T cell receptor beta chain came from a study of shared clonotypes between healthy human individuals. As regards this clone: Its antigen is still unknown. This sample also contains other DNA sequences that code for the same CDR3.

Template for every sorted-subset replicate PCR totaled about 200 ng DNA, 30,000 to 35,000 T cell genomes. Libraries were prepared by immunoSEQ multiplex PCR; TCRdb keeps only in-frame clonotypes and omits some of them. The repertoire includes millions of clones, 85% to 95% of them detected once, and 0.11% to 0.15% sits in the top ten. Study results and caveats: Sorted-subset sequencing, rarefaction showed, was incomplete despite large depth.

Donors were healthy HIV-negative adults without recent acute infections or vaccinations. Within Nashville, Tennessee resided all donors, each a Caucasian adult. CDR3 length equals 12 residues. Germline CDR1 is MDHEN and CDR2 is SYDVKM. V was cut by 3 bases and J by 5 bases, with 6 bases left in between. The chain combines TRBV28 with TRBJ2-3, with a weak D call TRBD2 (6 bases). This clonotype was obtained from a man younger than 35 in good health. The sample was naive CD4+ T cells sorted from blood. Subset of the sample: CD45RA+ positively selected. CDR3 region: CASSLGGDTQYF. In nucleotides, the CDR3 is TGTGCCAGCAGTTTGGGGGGAGATACGCAGTATTTT.